This T cell receptor (beta chain) derives from a study of shared clonotypes between healthy human individuals. Produced via immunoSEQ multiplex PCR; TCRdb's table is partial and in-frame only. The sample lists some 980,000 clones, 70% to 85% occurring once. Trimming removed 5 bases from V and 7 bases from J, with 9 bases in between. Germline CDR1 SGHDT, CDR2 YYEEEE. The CDR3 consists of 12 residues. Findings and caveats of the study: Naive subsets typically showed greater estimated richness than memory subsets. Sampling covered blood only; tissue repertoires likely differ. Shared clonotypes across all four donors exceeded non-shared ones in generation probability.

As concerns this clone: Antigen: not known.

The sample comprised memory CD4+ T cells sorted from blood. Subset meaning: CD45RA-negative fraction. The chain joins TRBV5-6 to TRBJ1-4; no reliable D call. The receptor comes from a man in his late teens or twenties in good health. This CDR3 is CASSRWGEKLFF. CDR3 coding DNA: TGTGCCAGCAGTAGGTGGGGTGAAAAACTGTTTTTT.